This T cell receptor (beta chain) was sequenced during a study of long-term antiretroviral therapy in people with HIV. Study information: Samples from the earliest time points predate the 2015 immediate-ART recommendation by about a decade. Study-level findings and limits: Samples were collected from the mid-2000s to the late 2010s under possibly less effective ART regimens.

Trimming at V came to 4 bases and at J to 0 bases, leaving 3 bases not matched to a gene. Germline assignment: CDR1 MNHNS and CDR2 SASEGT. There are 14 residues in the CDR3. Sequencing used immunoSEQ v3.0 at survey level. Per-sample sequencing targets were roughly 35,000-55,000 T-cell genomes. This table comes from immunoSEQ multiplex PCR, and its TCRdb copy is limited to in-frame clones, with some not included. The table has over 25,000 clones, 95% to 98% seen once. About this clone: Antigen unknown.

The source was unsorted PBMCs, collected 7.6 years after starting antiretroviral therapy. The TCR was taken from a man aged 25 to 45 with HIV. This sequence joins TRBV6-1 and TRBJ2-7; 7 bases fit TRBD1. The CDR3 loop is CASSVGGSSYEQYF. Written as DNA, the CDR3 is TGTGCCAGCAGTGTAGGGGGCAGCTCCTACGAGCAGTACTTC.